Listed here is a single TCR beta chain. Produced via immunoSEQ multiplex PCR; TCRdb's table is partial and in-frame only. The table records 60,000 to 90,000 clones, 80% to 90% of them present only once. The record originates from a study of OX40 agonist ivuxolimab in advanced cancers. Looking at the study overall: The dose-escalation cohort was over 65% male, with a mean age of about 60 years, ranging roughly 23 to 90. Partial responses were achieved by three patients: one hepatocellular carcinoma, two cutaneous melanoma.

This clonotype was obtained from an adult with an advanced solid tumor such as melanoma, head and neck, liver or kidney cancer. The sample in question was CD4+ or CD8+ T cells sorted from blood, obtained in a trial of the OX40 agonist ivuxolimab.

The CDR3 DNA follows: TGCGCCAGCGCCCCCGGGACTAGCGGGTACAATGAGCAGTTCTTC. Its protein is CASAPGTSGYNEQFF. The chain combines TRBV5-1 with TRBJ2-1; 12 bases map to TRBD2. The CDR3 runs 15 residues. V lost 7 bases, J lost 4 bases, and 6 bases stayed unmatched. CDR1 SGHRS and CDR2 YFSETQ come from the germline V gene.